The next 12 T cell receptor beta chains were all read from a single sample in a study of tumor and adjacent non-tumor tissue in lung cancer. The library came from three nested PCR rounds adapted from ARM-PCR protocols. TCRdb recomputed calls from the multiplex PCR reads with MiXCR, one row per CDR3 protein. The sample carries approximately 76,000 distinct CDR3 sequences, around two thirds recorded once. The template was RNA from unsorted bulk tissue. Material for sequencing was lung tumor tissue. The receptors were gathered from an older woman with non-small cell lung cancer.

For this clonotype: Relative to the germline gene, one junction end is altered; a read error may explain this. J is TRBJ2-2 and V is TRBV12-3 or TRBV12-4, with D possibly being TRBD2 (6 bases). The CDR3 is 17 residues long. CDR3 nucleotide sequence: TGTTCCAGCCGTGAATGGGCGGGTGTCGGGAGCACCGGGGAGCTGTTTTTT. Translation gives CSSREWAGVGSTGELFF.

The V call is TRBV29-1, the J call TRBJ2-7; maybe TRBD1 (5 bases). Germline V gene sequence: CDR1 SQVTM, CDR2 ANQGSEA. Between the trimmed V and J ends, which lost 6 bases and 6 bases, there was a span of 18 bases. The CDR3 is 13 amino acids. DNA for the CDR3: TGCAGCGTCAGAGACAGTGGGCTCGGCGAGCAGTACTTC. It specifies CSVRDSGLGEQYF.

V usage is TRBV29-1 and J usage is TRBJ2-1; tentative D call: TRBD1 (5 bases). Per germline, CDR1 SQVTM and CDR2 ANQGSEA. CDR3 length: 14 amino acids. For the CDR3, the DNA is TGCAGTGCTCGTCCCGATTATAGGGGCAATGAGCAGTTCTTC. Residues: CSARPDYRGNEQFF.

Note on this clonotype: Since a much larger clone is just one base distant, this may be a read error. CDR3 DNA sequence: TGTGCCAGCAGCGCCACCCGGGGCGGTCAAGAGACCCAGTACTTC. The encoded protein is CASSATRGGQETQYF. V gene TRBV28 combines with J gene TRBJ2-5, with D perhaps assigned TRBD1 or TRBD2 (5 bases each). Germline V gene data show CDR1 as MDHEN and CDR2 as SYDVKM. The germline V and J ends were trimmed by 6 bases and 2 bases, with 16 bases remaining between them. CDR3 length equals 15 residues.

Regarding this clonotype: It may be a read error: a sequence one base away is much more abundant. This chain links TRBV30 with TRBJ1-5; tentatively, D is TRBD1 (6 bases). CDR1 GTSNPN and CDR2 SVGIG come from the germline V gene (reference sequence). CDR3 length: 15 residues. The CDR3, as DNA: TGTGCCTGGAGTTCGTCGGGGGCGAGCAATCCGCCCCAGCATTTT. Protein sequence: CAWSSSGASNPPQHF.

A remark on this clonotype: An end of the junction does not agree with germline; a read error may underlie this. The chain combines TRBV29-1 with TRBJ2-7; 14 nucleotides match TRBD2. Germline values: CDR1 SQVTM, CDR2 ANQGSEA. The CDR3 sequence is 16 residues long. The CDR3 sequence: CSVDSQGTSGSYEQYF. For the CDR3, the DNA is TGCAGCGTTGATAGTCAGGGGACTAGCGGGAGCTACGAGCAATACTTC.

This chain uses TRBV29-1 with TRBJ2-3, with D unclear. Trimming removed 7 bases at V and 0 bases at J, with 8 bases between. Germline CDR1 is SQVTM and CDR2 is ANQGSEA. This CDR3 has 12 residues. The chain's CDR3 is CSATPSTDTQYF. The CDR3 nucleotides are TGCAGCGCCACACCTAGCACAGATACGCAGTATTTT.

In the case of this clonotype: No conserved phenylalanine or tryptophan is present at the end of the CDR3, so a read error is the likely explanation. The chain carries TRBV29-1 and TRBJ2-3, with D possibly TRBD1 on 6 matching bases. The CDR3 runs 14 residues. The germline V gene encodes CDR1 SQVTM and CDR2 ANQGSEA. In nucleotides, the CDR3 is TGCAGTGTTGTACCGGCAGGGGTCCCAGATACGCAGTATTTA. It encodes CSVVPAGVPDTQYL.

This clonotype was observed a few times. A clone one base away is much larger, so this may be a read error. The genes are TRBV28 and TRBJ2-1; D might be TRBD2 (6 bases). The CDR3 consists of 15 residues. Germline V lookup: CDR1 MDHEN, CDR2 SYDVKM. The CDR3 DNA reads as TGTGCCAGCAGTTTTAGGGGCGGGATTTACAATGGGCAGTTCTTC. This sequence encodes CASSFRGGIYNGQFF.

With respect to this clonotype: The missing conserved phenylalanine or tryptophan at the end of this CDR3 makes a read error likely. This sequence joins TRBV29-1 and TRBJ2-5; 12 bases agree with TRBD2. In germline, CDR1 is SQVTM, CDR2 ANQGSEA. CDR3 length: 13 amino acids. The CDR3 DNA reads TGCAGGGTTCGACTAGCGGGAGCAGAGACCCAGTACGTC. Translation: CRVRLAGAETQYV.

A remark on this clonotype: A read error may produce the germline difference seen at one junction end. The chain carries TRBV30 and TRBJ2-5; D gene ambiguous. This CDR3 region has 15 residues. Germline V gene lookup returns CDR1 GTSNPN and CDR2 SVGIG (reference sequence). DNA of the CDR3: TGTGACTGGATGGCCTTCAGAGGTGCCCAAGAGACCCAGTACTTC. Residues: CDWMAFRGAQETQYF.

Remarks on this clonotype: The junction does not match germline at one end; this may be a read error. The chain links TRBV6-2 or TRBV6-3 to TRBJ2-2; the D gene is possibly TRBD2 (5 bases). This CDR3 is 12 amino acids long. The germline V gene has CDR1 MNHEY and CDR2 SVGEGT. The CDR3 DNA reads TGTGCCAGCAGCGGGAACACCGGGGAGCTGTCTTTT. Its translation is CASSGNTGELSF.